This T cell receptor (beta chain) was sequenced in a study of shared clonotypes between healthy human individuals. A note on this clone: What it binds is unknown.

Sequencing was performed with immunoSEQ multiplex PCR; in TCRdb, only in-frame clones are kept and a portion is missing. This table has over 800,000 clones, more than 85% appearing once. Study-wide results and limits: Among the subsets, naive ones generally showed larger estimated richness than memory ones.

Naive CD8 cells lacked CD45RO and underwent positive selection for CCR7, leaving out terminally differentiated effector memory CD45RA+ cells. The sample was naive CD8+ T cells sorted from blood. The receptor was derived from a man aged 25-45 years in good health.

The CDR3 bases are TGTGCCAGCGGGCTCTCCTACGAGCAGTACTTC. This encodes CASGLSYEQYF. This chain joins TRBV27 and TRBJ2-7, with D uncertain. The CDR3 runs 11 residues. CDR1 is MNHEY and CDR2 is SMNVEV in the germline V gene (reference sequence). V lost 8 bases to trimming and J lost 0 bases, with 5 bases between them.